What follows is one TCR beta chain and its context. Its antigen is not identified. Data came from immunoSEQ multiplex PCR; TCRdb stores just in-frame clones and leaves some out. Found here are about 130,000 clones, roughly 80% of them singletons; the top ten hold approximately 3.5%. This specimen belongs to a study of cytotoxic CD8 clonotypes in ibrutinib-treated CLL. Study overall: Complete response was seen in 2 patients and partial in roughly 25; roughly twelve progressed and about 14 stayed remitted after a median about six years.

Study-wide points: Public clonotypes, an uncommon group, contracted or remained stable on treatment. Sustained-remission and progressing patients had different sampling times. At baseline, clonality was higher than in age-matched healthy donors and correlated with CD8+ counts.

The sequence came from a human donor with chronic lymphocytic leukemia. The source was PBMCs, collected after 24 months of ibrutinib treatment.

The CDR3 here is CASSLEEAKGYEQYF. The CDR3 DNA is TGTGCCAGCAGCTTAGAGGAAGCAAAGGGATACGAGCAGTACTTC. The V call is TRBV11-3, the J call TRBJ2-7, with D unresolved. CDR3 length: 15 residues. The V gene's germline CDR1 is SGHNT and CDR2 YENEEA. V dropped 0 bases and J dropped 4 bases, with 13 bases sitting between them.